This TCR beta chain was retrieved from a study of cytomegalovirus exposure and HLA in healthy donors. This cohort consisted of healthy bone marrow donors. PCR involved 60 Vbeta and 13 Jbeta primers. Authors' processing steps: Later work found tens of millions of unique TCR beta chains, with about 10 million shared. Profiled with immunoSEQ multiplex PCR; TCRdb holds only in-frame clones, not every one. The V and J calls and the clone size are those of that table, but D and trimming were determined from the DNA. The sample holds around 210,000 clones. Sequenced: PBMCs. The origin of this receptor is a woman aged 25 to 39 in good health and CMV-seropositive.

The CDR3 bases are TGCGCCAGCAGCCAGCGGACAGGCAACACTGAAGCTTTCTTT. Residues: CASSQRTGNTEAFF. This chain joins TRBV5-1 and TRBJ1-1; 7 positions agree with TRBD1. V trimming: 4 bases; J trimming: 2 bases; junction bases outside the gene matches: 5. The germline CDR1 and CDR2 sequences are SGHRS and YFSETQ. The CDR3 consists of 14 residues. The full variable domain, rest sourced from reference TRBV5-1 and TRBJ1-1, is KAGVTQTPRYLIKTRGQQVTLSCSPISGHRSVSWYQQTPGQGLQFLFEYFSETQRNKGNFPGRFSGRQFSNSRSEMNVSTLELGDSALYLCASSQRTGNTEAFFGQGTRLTVV.